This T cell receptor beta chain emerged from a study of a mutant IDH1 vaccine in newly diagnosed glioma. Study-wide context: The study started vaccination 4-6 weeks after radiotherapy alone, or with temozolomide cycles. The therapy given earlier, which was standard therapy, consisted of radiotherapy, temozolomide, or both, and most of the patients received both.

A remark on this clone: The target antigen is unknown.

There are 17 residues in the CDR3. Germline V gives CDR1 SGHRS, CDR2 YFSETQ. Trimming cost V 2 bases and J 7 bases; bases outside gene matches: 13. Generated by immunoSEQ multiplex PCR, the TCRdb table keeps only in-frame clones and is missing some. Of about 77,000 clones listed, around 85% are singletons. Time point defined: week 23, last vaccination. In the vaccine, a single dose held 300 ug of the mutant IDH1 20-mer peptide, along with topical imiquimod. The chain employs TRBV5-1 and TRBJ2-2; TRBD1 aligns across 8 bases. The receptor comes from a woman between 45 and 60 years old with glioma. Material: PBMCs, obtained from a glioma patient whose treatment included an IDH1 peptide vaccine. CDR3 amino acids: CASSFLRPGGAGGELFF. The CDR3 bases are TGCGCCAGCAGCTTTTTGCGGCCAGGGGGCGCCGGCGGGGAGCTGTTTTTT.